The sequence of this T cell receptor beta chain was determined in a study of CD8+CD57+ T cells in acquired aplastic anemia. It was genomic DNA that served as the template for profiling TCR beta VDJ and CDR3. TCRdb re-derived calls from the reads in MiXCR, one entry per CDR3 protein. The sample lists 200,000 or so distinct CDR3 sequences; less than 75% were seen once. CDR3 length: 14 residues. The V gene lost 6 bases and the J gene lost 0 bases, with 11 bases spanning the gap. Germline V gives CDR1 SQVTM, CDR2 ANQGSEA. Patients included in sequencing had previously demonstrated CD8+CD57+ cell expansion by flow cytometry.

The material sequenced was sorted CD4+, CD8+, or CD8+CD57+ T cells (not recorded which) from PBMCs. This clonotype originated in a human donor with aplastic anemia. The chain joins TRBV29-1 to TRBJ2-2; D perhaps matches TRBD1 (6 bases). The CDR3 protein is CSVTGTTNTGELFF. The CDR3 region has the DNA TGCAGCGTCACCGGGACAACGAACACCGGGGAGCTGTTTTTT.